The next 19 T cell receptor beta chains were all read from a single sample in a study of T cell responses to AZD1222 COVID-19 vaccine. Assay: immunoSEQ multiplex PCR; the TCRdb copy retains only in-frame clones and omits some. The sample lists 60,000 to 75,000 clones; 80% to 90% were seen once. The sample here was peripheral blood, taken on day 0 of AZD1222 vaccination. The source of these receptors is an adult in good health.

The rearrangement joins TRBV19 to TRBJ2-1, with 8 nucleotides matching TRBD2. The germline gives CDR1 LNHDA, CDR2 SQIVND (reference sequence). This CDR3 contains 15 residues. The junction had 5 bases not matched to a gene; V was cut back by 4 bases and J by 3 bases. In DNA form, the CDR3 reads TGTGCCAGTAGTAGGGGGCTAGCGGGCTACAATGAGCAGTTCTTC. It translates to CASSRGLAGYNEQFF.

This sequence joins TRBV5-4 and TRBJ2-1; TRBD2 aligns across 7 bases. CDR1 SGHNT and CDR2 YYREEE come from the germline V gene (reference sequence). The length of the CDR3 is 15 residues. Trimming took 0 bases from V and 4 from J; bases not matched to a gene: 4. This chain's CDR3 is CASSLDSGRYNEQFF. The CDR3 region has the DNA TGTGCCAGCAGCTTGGATAGCGGGCGTTACAATGAGCAGTTCTTC.

The chain couples TRBV13 to TRBJ2-3; D is unresolved. Germline lookup yields CDR1 PRHDT and CDR2 FYEKMQ (reference sequence). Trimming stripped 2 bases from V and 5 bases from J, with 11 bases between. The CDR3 is made up of 14 amino acids. Written as DNA, the CDR3 is TGTGCCAGCAGCTTATCGGAGACGGGAGATACGCAGTATTTT. Its translation: CASSLSETGDTQYF.

CDR3: CASSLSGHGWGNQPQHF. For the CDR3, the DNA is TGTGCCAGCAGTTTATCCGGGCACGGTTGGGGCAATCAGCCCCAGCATTTT. The rearrangement links TRBV27 to TRBJ1-5; no firm D call. V dropped 0 bases and J dropped 2 bases, with 14 bases sitting between them. This CDR3 is 17 amino acids long. CDR1 is MNHEY and CDR2 is SMNVEV in the germline V gene (reference sequence).

The table lists this clone with a few counts. The rearrangement links TRBV29-1 to TRBJ1-5; no reliable D call. This CDR3 is built from 12 residues. Germline V lookup: CDR1 SQVTM, CDR2 ANQGSEA. V lost 4 bases, J lost 2 bases, and 6 bases lay in between. The CDR3 sequence: CSVVFGNQPQHF. For the CDR3, the DNA is TGCAGCGTTGTTTTTGGCAATCAGCCCCAGCATTTT.

This sequence joins TRBV5-1 and TRBJ1-1, with D unresolved. Germline V gene sequence: CDR1 SGHRS, CDR2 YFSETQ. With 0 bases removed from V and 11 bases from J, the gap between germline ends came to 17 bases. The length of the CDR3 is 14 residues. CDR3 region: CASSLGPRGRQAFF. DNA of the CDR3: TGCGCCAGCAGCTTGGGTCCGCGTGGGCGGCAGGCTTTCTTT.

The chain carries TRBV4-1 and TRBJ2-7; 14 bases map to TRBD2. The CDR3 consists of 15 residues. J was trimmed by 3 bases and V by 4 bases; bases with no gene match: 2. Germline CDR1 and CDR2: MGHRA and YSYEKL. CDR3 coding DNA: TGCGCCAGCAGCCTTGGGACTAGCGGGAGCTACGAGCAGTACGTC. Translation: CASSLGTSGSYEQYV.

The rearrangement links TRBV7-2 to TRBJ2-2; the D gene is possibly TRBD2 (6 bases). This CDR3 comprises 18 residues. The V end was cut by 4 bases, the J end by 3 bases, with 21 bases between. Germline assignment: CDR1 SGHTA and CDR2 FQGNSA. The CDR3 loop is CASSSNHRDWKDTGELFF. The CDR3 DNA reads as TGTGCCAGCAGCTCCAACCACCGGGACTGGAAAGACACCGGGGAGCTGTTTTTT. The whole variable domain, filled in from reference TRBV7-2 and TRBJ2-2, reads GAGVSQSPSNKVTEKGKDVELRCDPISGHTALYWYRQSLGQGLEFLIYFQGNSAPDKSGLPSDRFSAERTGGSVSTLTIQRTQQEDSAVYLCASSSNHRDWKDTGELFFGEGSRLTVL.

J is TRBJ1-5 and V is TRBV7-3; perhaps TRBD1 as D (6 bases). This CDR3 region has 14 residues. Germline V CDR1 and CDR2: SGHTA, FQGTGA. V dropped 2 bases and J dropped 5 bases, with 10 bases sitting between them. The CDR3, as DNA: TGTGCCAGCAGCTTAGACCCAGGGGATCAGCCCCAGCATTTT. Translation gives CASSLDPGDQPQHF.

V and J are TRBV19 and TRBJ1-5; D might be TRBD1 (6 bases). Trimming took off 4 bases at V and 6 bases at J, with 13 bases between the two ends. The CDR3 loop spans 14 amino acids. Germline V lookup: CDR1 LNHDA, CDR2 SQIVND (reference sequence). CDR3 in amino acids: CASSRSQGRQPQHF. For the CDR3, the DNA is TGTGCCAGTAGTAGAAGTCAGGGGCGTCAGCCCCAGCATTTT.

V and J are TRBV7-8 and TRBJ2-1; 12 bases are a match to TRBD2. This CDR3 has 14 residues. Trimming removed 7 bases from V and 4 bases from J; junction bases left unmatched: 2. In germline, CDR1 is SGHVS, CDR2 FQNEAQ. Written as DNA, the CDR3 is TGTGCCAGCATCGGGACTAGCGGGTACAATGAGCAGTTCTTC. Protein sequence: CASIGTSGYNEQFF.

This clone was detected only a few times. The rearrangement uses TRBV4-3 and TRBJ1-6; D remains ambiguous. V lost 0 bases, J lost 9 bases, and 12 bases lay in between. Germline assignment: CDR1 LGHNA and CDR2 YSLEER. The CDR3 covers 15 residues. The CDR3 here is CASSQDQVTASPLHF. DNA of the CDR3: TGCGCCAGCAGCCAAGACCAGGTTACGGCTTCACCCCTCCACTTT.

Here the CDR3 DNA reads TGTGCCAGCAACCCCCCGGGACAGGGGAACCATGGCTACACCTTC. Its protein is CASNPPGQGNHGYTF. The chain employs TRBV28 and TRBJ1-2, with 10 bases aligning to TRBD1. The ends lost 7 bases at V and 6 bases at J; junction bases unmatched: 11. This CDR3 is built from 15 residues. Per germline, CDR1 MDHEN and CDR2 SYDVKM.

The chain employs TRBV7-2 and TRBJ1-1; D is unresolved. The V gene's germline CDR1 is SGHTA and CDR2 FQGNSA. The CDR3 consists of 13 residues. V lost 4 bases and J lost 0, with 6 bases in between. The CDR3 coding sequence is TGTGCCAGCAGCTCGGGGATGAACACTGAAGCTTTCTTT. It specifies CASSSGMNTEAFF.

This chain uses TRBV11-2 with TRBJ2-4; D gene unclear. CDR1 is SGHAT and CDR2 is FQNNGV in the germline V gene. The CDR3 sequence is 13 residues long. Trimming cost V 5 bases and J 6 bases, with 11 bases left between them. The CDR3 DNA follows: TGTGCCAGCAGCCCCGGACCCCTAAACATTCAGTACTTC. Its protein product is CASSPGPLNIQYF.

The chain is built from TRBV7-9 and TRBJ1-5, with 9 positions matching TRBD1. CDR1 is SEHNR, CDR2 FQNEAQ, per germline (reference sequence). The V and J ends lost 5 bases and 7 bases, in that order; junction bases with no gene match: 6. The CDR3 loop spans 14 amino acids. The CDR3, as DNA: TGTGCCAGCAGCACAGGGGGCGTTTGGCAGCCCCAGCATTTT. Translating gives CASSTGGVWQPQHF. The whole variable domain, filled in from reference TRBV7-9 and TRBJ1-5, reads DTGVSQNPRHKITKRGQNVTFRCDPISEHNRLYWYRQTLGQGPEFLTYFQNEAQLEKSRLLSDRFSAERPKGSFSTLEIQRTEQGDSAMYLCASSTGGVWQPQHFGDGTRLSIL.

The chain carries TRBV10-3 and TRBJ2-1, with a possible D match to TRBD2 (7 bases). V was trimmed by 6 bases and J by 3 bases, leaving 21 bases between them. Per germline, CDR1 ENHRY and CDR2 SYGVKD. The CDR3 has 17 residues. The CDR3 loop is CAISLKAGQQFYNEQFF. The CDR3 nucleotides read TGTGCCATCAGCCTCAAAGCGGGACAACAGTTCTACAATGAGCAGTTCTTC.

The gene calls are TRBV6-2 or TRBV6-3 and TRBJ2-7, with 8 bases matching TRBD1. This CDR3 spans 16 amino acids. The ends lost 6 bases at V and 3 bases at J; junction bases unmatched: 13. Germline lookup yields CDR1 MNHEY and CDR2 SVGEGT. The CDR3 protein is CASSTRTGQANYEQYV. The CDR3 nucleotides are TGTGCCAGCAGCACTCGGACGGGACAGGCGAACTACGAGCAGTACGTC.

The chain recombines TRBV7-2 with TRBJ1-5; D is unclear. V shed 5 bases and J shed 1 base, with 21 bases lying between them. There are 18 residues in the CDR3. Germline lookup yields CDR1 SGHTA and CDR2 FQGNSA. The CDR3: CASSRAPGRRWSNQPQHF. The CDR3 nucleotides are TGTGCCAGCAGCCGGGCCCCGGGTAGGAGATGGAGCAATCAGCCCCAGCATTTT. Full variable domain (missing parts from reference TRBV7-2 and TRBJ1-5): GAGVSQSPSNKVTEKGKDVELRCDPISGHTALYWYRQSLGQGLEFLIYFQGNSAPDKSGLPSDRFSAERTGGSVSTLTIQRTQQEDSAVYLCASSRAPGRRWSNQPQHFGDGTRLSIL.